This passage covers 15 T cell receptor beta chains from one sample sequenced in a study of cytomegalovirus exposure and HLA in healthy donors. Amplification used 60 Vbeta primers and 13 Jbeta primers. Assay: immunoSEQ multiplex PCR; the TCRdb copy retains only in-frame clones and omits some. The sample has more than 110,000 clones, 60% to 85% seen once. Sequenced material: PBMCs. The receptor set was obtained from a man aged 25-45 years in good health and CMV-seronegative.

This clone was recorded a few times. The chain couples TRBV6-1 to TRBJ2-3; D is unclear. Trimming took off 1 base at V and 2 bases at J, with 13 bases between the two ends. The CDR3 is 16 residues long. Germline V gives CDR1 MNHNS, CDR2 SASEGT. The CDR3 sequence is CASSEVGYLDTDTQYF. As DNA, the CDR3 is TGTGCCAGCAGTGAAGTAGGCTACCTAGACACAGATACGCAGTATTTT.

The genes are TRBV5-1 and TRBJ2-7; 7 bases align to TRBD1. This CDR3 is 13 amino acids long. Unmatched junction bases numbered 3, after V lost 3 bases and J lost 3 bases. CDR1 and CDR2 (germline): SGHRS, YFSETQ. The CDR3 DNA sequence: TGCGCCAGCAGCTGGACAGGTCTCTACGAGCAGTACTTC. Amino acids: CASSWTGLYEQYF.

As to this clone: A much larger clone lies one base from this, so it may be a read error. The sample holds other DNA sequences that translate to the same CDR3. CDR3 amino acids: CASRLGQLNTEAFF. CDR3 bases: TGTGCCAGCAGATTGGGACAGCTGAACACTGAAGCTTTCTTT. V is TRBV28 and J is TRBJ1-1; TRBD1 matches at 7 bases. Germline V gene sequence: CDR1 MDHEN, CDR2 SYDVKM. The CDR3 covers 14 residues. Unmatched junction bases numbered 4, after V lost 6 bases and J lost 0 bases. Combining the CDR3 with reference TRBV28 and TRBJ1-1 gives the whole variable domain DVKVTQSSRYLVKRTGEKVFLECVQDMDHENMFWYRQDPGLGLRLIYFSYDVKMKEKGDIPEGYSVSREKKERFSLILESASTNQTSMYLCASRLGQLNTEAFFGQGTRLTVV.

J is TRBJ2-7 and V is TRBV4-2, with a tentative D call TRBD1 (6 bases). The CDR3 runs 12 residues. The V and J ends lost 8 bases and 4 bases respectively, with 12 bases between them. Germline V gene sequence: CDR1 LGHNA, CDR2 YNFKEQ. The CDR3, as DNA: TGTGCCAGCGGCTTTAGGGGGTACGAGCAGTACTTC. Translation: CASGFRGYEQYF.

V and J are TRBV19 and TRBJ1-5; 8 positions agree with TRBD1. The CDR3 sequence is 19 residues long. Trimming at V came to 5 bases and at J to 0 bases, leaving 15 bases not matched to a gene. Germline-derived CDR1 and CDR2 are LNHDA and SQIVND (reference sequence). The CDR3 DNA sequence: TGTGCCAGTAGTCGCTCGACAGGGGAGGGGCCCTATAGCAATCAGCCCCAGCATTTT. Protein sequence: CASSRSTGEGPYSNQPQHF.

The chain carries TRBV7-6 and TRBJ2-6; 10 nucleotides line up with TRBD2. V was clipped by 5 bases and J by 3 bases; unmatched bases: 7. This CDR3 is 17 amino acids long. Germline loops: CDR1 SGHVS, CDR2 FNYEAQ. CDR3: CASSPGTSVDGANVLTF. The CDR3 DNA reads TGTGCCAGCAGCCCCGGGACTAGCGTGGATGGGGCCAACGTCCTGACTTTC.

The V and J genes are TRBV30 and TRBJ2-3, with 11 bases that match TRBD2. CDR1 is GTSNPN and CDR2 is SVGIG in the germline V gene (reference sequence). The CDR3 is 16 residues long. V trimming: 3 bases; J trimming: 3 bases; junction bases outside the gene matches: 8. Here the CDR3 DNA reads TGTGCCTGGAGCGCTCGCCTAGCGGGGGGTACAGATACGCAGTATTTT. It translates to CAWSARLAGGTDTQYF. The entire variable domain, with the rest obtained from reference TRBV30 and TRBJ2-3, is as follows: SQTIHQWPATLVQPVGSPLSLECTVEGTSNPNLYWYRQAAGRGLQLLFYSVGIGQISSEVPQNLSASRPQDRQFILSSKKLLLSDSGFYLCAWSARLAGGTDTQYFGPGTRLTVL.

In the case of this clone: A read error may account for a junction end that differs from germline. This chain uses TRBV27 with TRBJ2-6; D perhaps matches TRBD1 (5 bases). CDR3 size: 15 residues. Germline V gives CDR1 MNHEY, CDR2 SMNVEV (reference sequence). In DNA form, the CDR3 reads TGTGCCAGCAGTTTGTGGAGCTCTGGGGCCAACGGCCTGACTTTC. This gives the protein CASSLWSSGANGLTF.

This clone came up a few times. The gene calls are TRBV5-6 and TRBJ2-3; TRBD2 aligns across 11 bases. Unmatched junction bases numbered 5, after V lost 7 bases and J lost 4 bases. This CDR3 region has 14 residues. CDR1 and CDR2 (germline): SGHDT, YYEEEE. The CDR3 DNA reads TGTGCCAGCTGGGGACTAGCGGTCGCAGATACGCAGTATTTT. Its translation is CASWGLAVADTQYF.

The V call is TRBV2, the J call TRBJ1-4, with D maybe TRBD1 (5 bases). CDR1 is SNHLY and CDR2 is FYNNEI in the germline V gene. This CDR3 contains 15 residues. V was trimmed by 11 bases and J by 1 base, leaving 17 bases between them. CDR3 bases: TGTGCCGGAGGGGAGGGGTTAGGAACTAATGAAAAACTGTTTTTT. Amino acid sequence: CAGGEGLGTNEKLFF.

A note on this clone: Relative to the germline gene, one junction end is altered; a read error may explain this. The chain couples TRBV19 to TRBJ2-7, with D perhaps matching TRBD1 (6 bases). CDR3 length equals 14 residues. Germline V CDR1 and CDR2: LNHDA, SQIVND (reference sequence). The CDR3 loop reads CASSTRDNHYKQYF. The CDR3 coding sequence is TGTGCCAGTAGTACCAGGGACAACCACTACAAGCAGTACTTC.

In its sample, this clone was seen once. The CDR3 DNA sequence: TGTGCCAGCAGTATTGTAACCGGGGAGCTGTTTTTT. Protein sequence: CASSIVTGELFF. The chain joins TRBV28 to TRBJ2-2; D is unclear. The germline V and J ends were trimmed by 5 bases and 5 bases, with 6 bases remaining between them. Germline V lookup: CDR1 MDHEN, CDR2 SYDVKM. The CDR3 consists of 12 residues.

The gene calls are TRBV5-1 and TRBJ2-1, with D possibly TRBD2 on 6 matching bases. The CDR3 runs 18 residues. The germline V gene encodes CDR1 SGHRS and CDR2 YFSETQ. With 3 bases removed from V and 0 bases from J, the gap between germline ends came to 19 bases. This CDR3 is CASSSEEISGFSYNEQFF. The CDR3 DNA sequence: TGCGCCAGCAGCTCCGAAGAGATAAGCGGGTTCTCCTACAATGAGCAGTTCTTC.

This clone has only a few counts. The V and J genes are TRBV5-6 and TRBJ1-2; D is undetermined. This CDR3 spans 14 amino acids. Germline-derived CDR1 and CDR2 are SGHDT and YYEEEE. V was clipped by 4 bases and J by 2 bases, with 12 bases between them. CDR3 loop: CASSLWTSNYGYTF. DNA of the CDR3: TGTGCCAGCAGCCTTTGGACTTCAAACTATGGCTACACCTTC.

The CDR3 DNA is TGTGCCAGCAACTCCAGGGAGGTAGTAGGCGAGCAGTACTTC. Encoded protein: CASNSREVVGEQYF. The chain uses TRBV7-2 and TRBJ2-7, with D tentatively TRBD2 (6 bases). The V gene's germline CDR1 is SGHTA and CDR2 FQGNSA. This CDR3 is built from 14 residues. V lost 7 bases and J lost 6, with 19 bases in between.